These 21 T cell receptor delta chains originate from one sample sequenced in a study of gamma-delta chains in newborns, infants, children. TCRdb re-processed the reads via CATT. Here the sample spans approximately 4,000 delta-chain clones, over 1.5% being singletons. Sequencing input: blood. The receptors originated from a child who was a newborn, infant or young child, either healthy, febrile or measles-vaccinated (not recorded which).

This clone ranks as large (0.1 to 1%). This CDR3 is also generated by other DNA sequences in the sample. The V and J genes are TRDV2 and TRDJ1, with D unclear. Per germline, CDR1 GEAIGNYY and CDR2 EKD. The CDR3 has 13 amino acids. V was clipped by 7 bases and J by 0 bases, with 11 bases between them. CDR3 nucleotide sequence: TGTGCCTGCCGACTAGGGGACACCGATAAACTCATCTTT. Translated: CACRLGDTDKLIF.

The chain employs TRDV2 and TRDJ1, with 8 bases lining up with TRDD3. The V gene end was trimmed by 4 bases and the J gene end by 2 bases; junction bases not matched to a gene: 2. Germline values: CDR1 GEAIGNYY, CDR2 EKD. The CDR3 extends over 13 amino acids. DNA for the CDR3: TGTGCCTGTGAGTACTGGGGGACCGATAAACTCATCTTT. This gives the protein CACEYWGTDKLIF.

Remarks on this clone: A much larger clone is a single base away; this may be a read error. Additional DNA sequences in this sample encode the identical CDR3. The chain employs TRDV2 and TRDJ3, with no clear D. Looked up from germline, CDR1 is GEAIGNYY and CDR2 is EKD. V was cut by 0 bases and J by 0 bases, with 8 bases left in between. The CDR3 contains 17 residues. The CDR3 nucleotides read TGTGCCTGTGACACCGCCGGGAGCTCCTGGGACACCCGACAGATGTTTTTC. This translates into CACDTAGSSWDTRQMFF.

A word on this clone: This sequence is one base from a far larger clone and is likely a read error. This chain connects TRDV2 to TRDJ1, with 10 bases fitting TRDD3. Germline loops: CDR1 GEAIGNYY, CDR2 EKD. The CDR3 has 14 amino acids. After removal of 2 bases from V and 3 bases from J, the junction contained 2 bases not matched to a gene. The CDR3 sequence is CACDILGDPDKLIF. For the CDR3, the DNA is TGTGCCTGTGACATACTGGGGGATCCCGATAAACTCATCTTT.

This clone was observed a few times. A single base is all that separates this from a far larger clone, so a read error is likely. This CDR3 is also generated by other DNA sequences in the sample. J is TRDJ1 and V is TRDV2; TRDD3 might be the D (6 bases). The CDR3 sequence is 13 residues long. Trimming removed 1 base from V and 4 bases from J, with 9 bases in between. Germline V gene sequence: CDR1 GEAIGNYY, CDR2 EKD. This CDR3 reads CACDTGGYDKLIF. CDR3 DNA sequence: TGTGCCTGTGACACTGGGGGGTACGATAAACTCATCTTT.

This clone was counted only a few times. V and J are TRDV2 and TRDJ3, with 8 bases aligning to TRDD3. The V gene end was trimmed by 1 base and the J gene end by 1 base; junction bases not matched to a gene: 2. This CDR3 contains 17 residues. Germline lookup yields CDR1 GEAIGNYY and CDR2 EKD. The DNA for the CDR3 is TGTGCCTGTGACACTGGGGGATGGTCCTGGGACACCCGACAGATGTTTTTC. Residues: CACDTGGWSWDTRQMFF.

This clone was seen only a few times. The rearrangement links TRDV2 to TRDJ3; D is unclear. The CDR3 totals 15 residues. CDR1 is GEAIGNYY, CDR2 EKD, per germline. The ends were cut back, 9 bases at V and 1 base at J, with 12 bases in the middle. The CDR3 sequence is CAITHGSWDTRQMFF. In DNA, the CDR3 is TGTGCCATTACTCACGGGTCCTGGGACACCCGACAGATGTTTTTC.

In its sample, this clone was seen a few times. The CDR3 protein is CACDTVGVDVPWDTRQMFF. The CDR3 DNA reads as TGTGCCTGTGACACCGTTGGGGTGGATGTACCCTGGGACACCCGACAGATGTTTTTC. The chain couples TRDV2 to TRDJ3; D might be TRDD3 (5 bases). V was cut by 0 bases and J by 2 bases, with 16 bases left in between. Germline CDR1 reads GEAIGNYY; CDR2 reads EKD. The CDR3 has 19 residues.

This clone turned up a few times. Since a much larger clone is just one base distant, this may be a read error. This chain uses TRDV2 with TRDJ3; 12 nucleotides line up with TRDD3. The CDR3 is made up of 21 amino acids. Germline assignment: CDR1 GEAIGNYY and CDR2 EKD. The CDR3, as DNA: TGTGCCTGTGACACCGGGAACTGGGGGATACAGAGCTCCTGGGACACCCGACAGAAGTTTTTC. Translating it yields CACDTGNWGIQSSWDTRQKFF.

This clone has a handful of counts. The same CDR3 is also encoded by other DNA sequences in this sample. V usage is TRDV2 and J usage is TRDJ3; 13 bases agree with TRDD3. Looked up from germline, CDR1 is GEAIGNYY and CDR2 is EKD. The CDR3 sequence is 20 residues long. Trimming cost V 1 base and J 0 bases; bases outside gene matches: 5. The CDR3 region has the DNA TGTGCCTGTGACACTGTACTGGGGGATACGCTCTCCTGGGACACCCGACAGATGTTTTTC. Its protein is CACDTVLGDTLSWDTRQMFF.

A few counts support this clone. The rearrangement joins TRDV2 to TRDJ3; 10 bases line up with TRDD3. The CDR3 has 19 residues. Germline CDR1 GEAIGNYY, CDR2 EKD. Germline trimming cut 0 bases from V and 0 bases from J; bases unmatched to any gene: 4. The CDR3 region has the DNA TGTGCCTGTGACACCGGCTGGGGGATAAGCTCCTGGGACACCCGACAGATGTTTTTC. This gives the protein CACDTGWGISSWDTRQMFF.

This clone was counted only a few times. A much bigger clone sits one base away, suggesting this may be a read error. Other DNA sequences within the sample encode an identical CDR3. The V call is TRDV2, the J call TRDJ2; tentative D call: TRDD3 (5 bases). Per the germline V gene, CDR1 is GEAIGNYY and CDR2 is EKD. This CDR3 contains 13 residues. V lost 1 base to trimming and J lost 4 bases, with 6 bases between them. The CDR3 is CACDTWGTAQLFF. The CDR3 DNA reads TGTGCCTGTGACACGTGGGGGACAGCACAACTCTTCTTT.

Turning to this clone: With a much larger clone just one base away, this may be a read error. The same CDR3 is also encoded by other DNA sequences in this sample. This rearrangement joins TRDV2 to TRDJ3; tentatively, D is TRDD3 (6 bases). V lost 0 bases, J lost 0 bases, and 11 bases lay in between. Germline assignment: CDR1 GEAIGNYY and CDR2 EKD. The CDR3 runs to 18 residues. CDR3 sequence: CACDTVGISSWDTRQMFF. The CDR3 nucleotides read TGTGCCTGTGACACCGTGGGGATCAGCTCCTGGGACACCCGACAGATGTTTTTC.

Note on this clone: The same CDR3 also results from other DNA sequences found in this sample. The chain joins TRDV2 to TRDJ2, with 9 bases fitting TRDD3. The V segment lost 0 bases and the J segment 0 bases; nucleotides outside the gene matches: 1. This CDR3 has 16 residues. CDR1 is GEAIGNYY and CDR2 is EKD in the germline V gene. For the CDR3, the DNA is TGTGCCTGTGACACCTGGGGGATAGCTTTGACAGCACAACTCTTCTTT. This translates into CACDTWGIALTAQLFF.

The rearrangement uses TRDV2 and TRDJ3, with 7 bases identical to TRDD3. There are 23 residues in the CDR3. The V and J ends lost 0 bases and 1 base, in that order; junction bases with no gene match: 20. Germline V gene sequence: CDR1 GEAIGNYY, CDR2 EKD. In DNA form, the CDR3 reads TGTGCCTGTGACACCGGATCCCTTTTGAGGGATACAGCCCCATCCTGGGACACCCGACAGATGTTTTTC. Its protein product is CACDTGSLLRDTAPSWDTRQMFF.

By share, this clone counts as medium-sized. The genes are TRDV1 and TRDJ1, with D possibly called TRDD2 or TRDD3 (8 bases each). V was cut by 3 bases and J by 0 bases, with 32 bases left in between. Germline V CDR1 and CDR2: TSWWSYY, QGS. The CDR3 runs to 22 residues. In nucleotides, the CDR3 is TGTGCTCTTGGGGATCTTCCTACTAAGGTAGTACTGGGGGGCCAGTACACCGATAAACTCATCTTT. It yields the protein CALGDLPTKVVLGGQYTDKLIF.

In this sample, this clone turned up a few times. A read error may be the cause here, since a much bigger clone is one base away. This CDR3 reads CACVTGHWGKFSWDTRQMFF. In nucleotides, the CDR3 is TGTGCCTGTGTCACCGGTCACTGGGGGAAGTTCTCCTGGGACACCCGACAGATGTTTTTC. The chain couples TRDV2 to TRDJ3; 9 bases fit TRDD3. This CDR3 comprises 20 residues. Germline V gives CDR1 GEAIGNYY, CDR2 EKD.

Comments on this clone: One end of the junction fails to match germline, which may point to a read error. The rearrangement joins TRDV2 to TRDJ3; 11 bases line up with TRDD3. CDR3 size: 19 residues. Looked up from germline, CDR1 is GEAIGNYY and CDR2 is EKD. The CDR3 sequence: CACDKVLGDSSWDARQMFF. For the CDR3, the DNA is TGTGCCTGTGATAAAGTACTGGGGGATAGCTCCTGGGACGCCCGACAGATGTTTTTC.

The sample holds a few counts of this clone. A far larger clone is one nucleotide away, so this likely arose from a read error. Within the sample, other DNA sequences also encode this same CDR3. The genes are TRDV2 and TRDJ3; 13 bases match TRDD3. Germline V gene sequence: CDR1 GEAIGNYY, CDR2 EKD. This CDR3 contains 17 residues. V trimming: 3 bases; J trimming: 4 bases; junction bases outside the gene matches: 2. The CDR3 DNA reads as TGTGCCTGTGACGTACTGGGGGATACGTGGGACACCCGACAGATGTTTTTC. This translates into CACDVLGDTWDTRQMFF.

Worth noting for this clone: This sample includes further DNA sequences coding for the same CDR3. The genes are TRDV1 and TRDJ1, with TRDD3 identical over 7 bases. CDR1 and CDR2 from the germline V gene are TSWWSYY and QGS. The CDR3 loop spans 18 amino acids. J was trimmed by 0 bases and V by 0 bases; bases with no gene match: 10. The CDR3 here is CALGELLYSGGNTDKLIF. CDR3 coding DNA: TGTGCTCTTGGGGAACTGCTCTACTCTGGGGGGAACACCGATAAACTCATCTTT.

This clone appeared a few times. J is TRDJ3 and V is TRDV2; 8 bases fit TRDD3. Unmatched junction bases numbered 9, after V lost 3 bases and J lost 0 bases. The CDR3 totals 19 residues. In germline, CDR1 is GEAIGNYY, CDR2 EKD. CDR3 sequence (DNA): TGTGCCTGTGACCCCGTACTGGGGGCCTCCTCCTGGGACACCCGACAGATGTTTTTC. The encoded protein is CACDPVLGASSWDTRQMFF.